This is a list of T cell receptor beta chains from one sample in a study of control samples from healthy donors and cancer patients. Measured with immunoSEQ multiplex PCR; TCRdb has only the in-frame clones, and not every one. The sample includes 170,000 or so clones, 80% to 95% seen only once; the top ten take around 1.6%. The sequencing sample was made of blood. Receptors were obtained from a man aged 18 to 29 in good health. The CDR3 runs from the conserved cysteine through the conserved F or W. A D gene is named only where the DNA matches it firmly. Expanded clones get a size class; other rows say once, few or many, or leave the size out.

TRBD1,TRBV19,TRBJ1-1,.,TGTGCCAGTAGTATAATAGGAAAGGGGGCGCAGAACACTGAAGCTTTCTTT,CASSIIGKGAQNTEAFF
.,TRBV3-1/TRBV3-2,TRBJ2-7,.,TGTGCCAGCAGCCAAGACAGGTTAACCTACGAGCAGTACTTC,CASSQDRLTYEQYF
.,TRBV29-1,TRBJ1-4,.,TGCAGCGTCCAAGGGGGTAATGCTGGTGAAAAACTGTTTTTT,CSVQGGNAGEKLFF
.,TRBV2,TRBJ1-4,.,TGTGCCAGCAGTCCACAGGGAGCTAATGAAAAACTGTTTTTT,CASSPQGANEKLFF
.,TRBV18,TRBJ1-1,.,TGTGCCAGCTCACCATACACGGGGAAGTTGAACACTGAAGCTTTCTTT,CASSPYTGKLNTEAFF
.,TRBV4-1,TRBJ2-2,once,TGCGCCAGCAGTCCCGGGACGCTAGGAGTAGCCGGGGAGCTGTTTTTT,CASSPGTLGVAGELFF
TRBD1,TRBV7-9,TRBJ1-2,.,TGTGCCAGCAGCTTTTTAGGACAGGGTGGTGGCTACACCTTC,CASSFLGQGGGYTF
.,TRBV2,TRBJ2-1,.,TGTGCCAGCAGTGAATCTGGCCTCTCCTACAATGAGCAGTTCTTC,CASSESGLSYNEQFF
TRBD1,TRBV18,TRBJ1-1,.,TGTGCCAGCTCACGACAGGGTCCTGGGAACACTGAAGCTTTCTTT,CASSRQGPGNTEAFF
.,TRBV18,TRBJ1-5,.,TGTGCCAGCTCACCCGAACCCTCATATCAGCCCCAGCATTTT,CASSPEPSYQPQHF
.,TRBV6-5,TRBJ2-1,.,TGTGCCAGCAGTTACGCAGGGTTAGTCGACAATGAGCAGTTCTTC,CASSYAGLVDNEQFF
.,TRBV5-1,TRBJ1-1,.,TGCGCCAGCAGCTTGTGGGGAGGGAAGACTGAAGCTTTCTTT,CASSLWGGKTEAFF
.,TRBV24-1,TRBJ2-3,.,TGTGCCACCAGTGAAACAGGTGGGGGCACAGATACGCAGTATTTT,CATSETGGGTDTQYF
.,TRBV15,TRBJ1-3,.,TGTGCCACCCAAACAGTCATCTCTGGAAACACCATATATTTT,CATQTVISGNTIYF
TRBD1,TRBV30,TRBJ1-6,.,TGTGCCTGGGGGGGGGACAGTTATAATTCACCCCTCCACTTT,CAWGGDSYNSPLHF
TRBD2,TRBV29-1,TRBJ2-1,.,TGCAGCTTACGGACTAGCGGGGGGCTTGAGCAGTTCTTC,CSLRTSGGLEQFF
.,TRBV4-1,TRBJ1-1,.,TGCGCCAGCAGCCCAGAGGGGCAGACAATGAACACTGAAGCTTTCTTT,CASSPEGQTMNTEAFF
.,TRBV5-1,TRBJ2-7,.,TGCGCCAGCAGCCAGGGGAGGTATGACGAGCAGTACTTC,CASSQGRYDEQYF
.,TRBV6-5,TRBJ2-7,.,TGTGCCAGCAGTCTCCAGGGACCCTACGAGCAGTACTTC,CASSLQGPYEQYF
TRBD2,TRBV12-5,TRBJ2-5,once,TGTGCTAGTGGTTTTGGGGGGGGAGAGACCCAGTACTTC,CASGFGGGETQYF
.,TRBV19,TRBJ1-3,.,TGTGCCAGTAGTATACCGGGGTTCCACACCATATATTTT,CASSIPGFHTIYF
.,TRBV2,TRBJ2-5,.,TGTGCCAGCAGTGAACGGGACGGAGAGACCCAGTACTTC,CASSERDGETQYF
.,TRBV11-3,TRBJ1-6,.,TGTGCCAGCAGCTTAGAAGGGAATTCACCCCTCCACTTT,CASSLEGNSPLHF
.,TRBV6-5,TRBJ1-1,.,TGTGCCAGCAGTTACTCTGCGTCGGACACTGAAGCTTTCTTT,CASSYSASDTEAFF
.,TRBV21-1,TRBJ2-7,once,TGTGCCAGCAGCAAATTAAACACAACCTACGAGCAGTACTTC,CASSKLNTTYEQYF
TRBD1,TRBV30,TRBJ2-7,.,TGTGCCTGGAGTCGAAGGGACAGGGGCGAGCAGTACTTC,CAWSRRDRGEQYF
.,TRBV9,TRBJ1-4,.,TGTGCCAGCAGCCCTTTTGGGAACCCAACTAATGAAAAACTGTTTTTT,CASSPFGNPTNEKLFF
.,TRBV6-6,TRBJ1-2,.,TGTGCCAGCAGTCGGGACCCGAAAAACTATGGCTACACCTTC,CASSRDPKNYGYTF
.,TRBV4-1,TRBJ2-7,many,TGCGCCAGCAGCCAAGTAATCGCCGGATCCTACGAGCAGTACTTC,CASSQVIAGSYEQYF
.,TRBV18,TRBJ1-3,.,TGTGCCAGCTCACCACCTATAGGTCCTGGAAACACCATATATTTT,CASSPPIGPGNTIYF
TRBD1,TRBV5-1,TRBJ1-2,.,TGCGCCAGCAGGACAGGGGGCTACAACTATGGCTACACCTTC,CASRTGGYNYGYTF
TRBD2,TRBV28,TRBJ2-1,.,TGTGCCAGCAGCCTCAGCGGGGGGTCTAACAATGAGCAGTTCTTC,CASSLSGGSNNEQFF
TRBD1,TRBV5-6,TRBJ1-5,.,TGTGCCAGCAGCCGTTATGACAGGGAGGAAAATAGCAATCAGCCCCAGCATTTT,CASSRYDREENSNQPQHF
TRBD2,TRBV2,TRBJ2-7,.,TGTGCCAGCAGTGTTCGGGGGGTAGTAAGCGAGCAGTACTTC,CASSVRGVVSEQYF
.,TRBV5-5,TRBJ1-2,few,TGTGCCAGCAGCTGGGACATAGCTAACTATGGCTACACCTTC,CASSWDIANYGYTF
.,TRBV12-1,TRBJ1-6,.,TGTGCCAGCACCCAAATAGTCGGGACTGCTCCCTCCTATAATTCACCCCTCCACTTT,CASTQIVGTAPSYNSPLHF
.,TRBV7-6,TRBJ2-2,.,TGTGCCAGCAGCTCCAATAGGGAAAGGACGAACACCGGGGAGCTGTTTTTT,CASSSNRERTNTGELFF
TRBD1,TRBV10-3,TRBJ1-2,.,TGTGCCATCAGTGAGGGCAGGGGGCCTGGCTACACCTTC,CAISEGRGPGYTF
TRBD1,TRBV4-1,TRBJ1-5,.,TGCGCCAGCAGCCAGACAGGGGTAGTGGGGGAGGTTGGCAATCAGCCCCAGCATTTT,CASSQTGVVGEVGNQPQHF
.,TRBV2,TRBJ2-5,.,TGTGCCAGCAGTCCAAGACAGGGACTGGAGACCCAGTACTTC,CASSPRQGLETQYF
TRBD1,TRBV4-1,TRBJ2-6,.,TGCGCCAGCAGCCAACCAGGACAGGTTCTCTCTGGGGCCAACGTCCTGACTTTC,CASSQPGQVLSGANVLTF
.,TRBV12-3/TRBV12-4,TRBJ2-1,.,TGTGCCAGCAGTGGGGCCGGGGATGAGCAGTTCTTC,CASSGAGDEQFF